The clone carrying this TCR beta chain was detected ten times or more. What it recognizes is unknown. This sample stems from a study of T cells in Graves' hyperthyroidism and ophthalmopathy. Whole-study findings and limits: Model-based prediction identified ophthalmopathy a median around seven months prior to its onset. Blood also held most thyroid clonotypes expanded beyond 0.001.

V shed 4 bases and J shed 3 bases, with 24 bases lying between them. Germline V gives CDR1 DFQATT, CDR2 SNEGSKA (reference sequence). This CDR3 spans 17 amino acids. Participants, patients aged 18 to 65, had newly diagnosed hyperthyroidism with a duration under 2 months. It was RNA transcripts that yielded the amplified TCR beta CDR3 regions. The HTBI set primed first-round TCR CDR3 RT-PCR. Each CDR3 protein gets one entry after TCRdb re-called the multiplex PCR reads with MiXCR. The table shows about 360,000 distinct CDR3 sequences, with about 13% occurring only once. The J gene is TRBJ2-5, the V gene TRBV20-1; D might be TRBD1 (6 bases). The TCR sequence derives from a woman between 18 and 29 years old with Graves' hyperthyroidism. Sequenced material: blood. CDR3 DNA sequence: TGCAGTGCTACCAGATCGCCCCGTTGGGACAACGAAGAGACCCAGTACTTC. It translates to CSATRSPRWDNEETQYF.